This is a list of T cell receptor beta chains from one sample in a study of low-dose radiotherapy and immunotherapy resistance in tumors. From the reads, TCRdb called clonotypes with MiXCR, one entry per CDR3 protein. This table holds more than 50,000 distinct CDR3 sequences, roughly 29% found once. Sequencing was performed on PBMCs, taken before treatment. Receptors originate from a male donor with rectosigmoid adenocarcinoma. The CDR3 runs from the conserved cysteine through the conserved F or W. Fields, in order: V gene, D gene, CDR3 length, clone size, J gene, CDR3 DNA, CDR3 protein. A D gene is named only where the DNA matches it firmly. The size of a clone is reported for some rows only, either as once, few or many, or as a class for expanded clones.

V: TRBV18; D: TRBD1; length: 16; size: many; J: TRBJ2-3; DNA: TGTGCCAGCTCACCCCAGGGACAGGGGGCGGCAGATACGCAGTATTTT; CDR3: CASSPQGQGAADTQYF
V: TRBV26; D: NA; length: 15; size: NA; J: TRBJ2-4; DNA: TGTGCCAGCAGTCCCTGGGAGGGGTCGGGAAACATTCAGTACTTC; CDR3: CASSPWEGSGNIQYF
V: TRBV4-1; D: TRBD1; length: 20; size: NA; J: TRBJ1-4; DNA: TGCGCCAGCAGCCAAGAAGGAGGACAGGGGTTCGGTGCAACTAATGAAAAACTGTTTTTT; CDR3: CASSQEGGQGFGATNEKLFF
V: TRBV28; D: NA; length: 13; size: many; J: TRBJ1-2; DNA: TGTGCCAGCAGTTTACAGAGTAACTATGGCTACACCTTC; CDR3: CASSLQSNYGYTF
V: TRBV28; D: NA; length: 13; size: NA; J: TRBJ2-5; DNA: TGTGCCAGCAGTCTGGACAGAGAAGAGACCCAGTACTTC; CDR3: CASSLDREETQYF
V: TRBV5-3; D: NA; length: 14; size: once; J: TRBJ2-3; DNA: TGTGCCAGCAGCTTGGACACTTTCACAGATACGCAGTATTTT; CDR3: CASSLDTFTDTQYF
V: TRBV11-2; D: NA; length: 16; size: many; J: TRBJ2-6; DNA: TGTGCCAGCAGCGTCGAGCTCTTCTCTGGGGCCAACGTCCTGACTTTC; CDR3: CASSVELFSGANVLTF
V: TRBV7-2; D: NA; length: 13; size: NA; J: TRBJ2-2; DNA: TGTGCCAGCAGCTCCAAGGCACTCGGGGAGCTGTTTTTT; CDR3: CASSSKALGELFF
V: TRBV27; D: TRBD1; length: 16; size: NA; J: TRBJ1-6; DNA: TGTGCCAGCAGTTTACAAGGGACAGGCTATAATTCACCCCTCCACTTT; CDR3: CASSLQGTGYNSPLHF
V: TRBV4-2; D: TRBD2; length: 18; size: NA; J: TRBJ2-1; DNA: TGTGCCAGCAGCCAAGATGGGACTAGCGGGGGGGCAATTTATGAGCAGTTCTTC; CDR3: CASSQDGTSGGAIYEQFF
V: TRBV7-7; D: NA; length: 14; size: many; J: TRBJ2-5; DNA: TGTGCTAGCAGCTTAAATCCGGGGCGAGAGACCCAGTACTTC; CDR3: CASSLNPGRETQYF